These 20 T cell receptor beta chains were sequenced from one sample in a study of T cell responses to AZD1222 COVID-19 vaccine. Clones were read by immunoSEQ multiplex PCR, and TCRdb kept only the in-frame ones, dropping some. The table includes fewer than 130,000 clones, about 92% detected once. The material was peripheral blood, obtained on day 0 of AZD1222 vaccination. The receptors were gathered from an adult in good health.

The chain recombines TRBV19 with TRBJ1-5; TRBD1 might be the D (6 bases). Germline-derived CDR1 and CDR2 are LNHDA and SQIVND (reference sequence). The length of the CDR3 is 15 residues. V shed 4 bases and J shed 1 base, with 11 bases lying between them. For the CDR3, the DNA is TGTGCCAGTAGTACCTCTGGGGGCAGCAATCAGCCCCAGCATTTT. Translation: CASSTSGGSNQPQHF.

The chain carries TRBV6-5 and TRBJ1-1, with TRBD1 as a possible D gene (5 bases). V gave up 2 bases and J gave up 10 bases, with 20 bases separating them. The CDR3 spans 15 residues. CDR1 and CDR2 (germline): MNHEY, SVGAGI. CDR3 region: CASSYLPGEGKTAFF. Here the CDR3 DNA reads TGTGCCAGCAGTTACCTCCCGGGGGAGGGTAAGACAGCTTTCTTT.

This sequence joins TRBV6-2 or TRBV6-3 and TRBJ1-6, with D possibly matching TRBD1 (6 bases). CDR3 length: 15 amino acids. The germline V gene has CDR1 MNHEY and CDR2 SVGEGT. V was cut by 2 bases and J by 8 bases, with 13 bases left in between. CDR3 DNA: TGTGCCAGCAGTTACGGAGGGGGTACGTATTCACCCCTCCACTTT. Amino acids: CASSYGGGTYSPLHF.

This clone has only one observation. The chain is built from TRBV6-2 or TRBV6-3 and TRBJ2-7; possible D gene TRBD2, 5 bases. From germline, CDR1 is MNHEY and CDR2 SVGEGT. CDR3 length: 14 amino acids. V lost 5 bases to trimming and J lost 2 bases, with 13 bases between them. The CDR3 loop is CASSDSWRAYEQYF. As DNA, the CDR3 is TGTGCCAGCAGTGATAGCTGGCGGGCCTACGAGCAGTACTTC.

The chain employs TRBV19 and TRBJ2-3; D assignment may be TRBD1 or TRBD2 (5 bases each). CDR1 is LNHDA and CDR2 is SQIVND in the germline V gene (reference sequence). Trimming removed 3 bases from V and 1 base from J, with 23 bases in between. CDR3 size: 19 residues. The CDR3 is CASSMGRVPTTSGTDTQYF. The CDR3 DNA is TGTGCCAGTAGTATGGGGCGGGTCCCAACTACGTCGGGCACAGATACGCAGTATTTT.

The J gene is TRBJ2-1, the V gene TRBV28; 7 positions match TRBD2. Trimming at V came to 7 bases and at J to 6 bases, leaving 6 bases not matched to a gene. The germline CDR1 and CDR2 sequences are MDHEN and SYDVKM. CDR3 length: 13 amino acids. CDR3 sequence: CASMRGLLNEQFF. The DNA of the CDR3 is TGTGCCAGCATGAGGGGACTACTCAATGAGCAGTTCTTC. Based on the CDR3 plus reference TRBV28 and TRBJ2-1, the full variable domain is DVKVTQSSRYLVKRTGEKVFLECVQDMDHENMFWYRQDPGLGLRLIYFSYDVKMKEKGDIPEGYSVSREKKERFSLILESASTNQTSMYLCASMRGLLNEQFFGPGTRLTVL.

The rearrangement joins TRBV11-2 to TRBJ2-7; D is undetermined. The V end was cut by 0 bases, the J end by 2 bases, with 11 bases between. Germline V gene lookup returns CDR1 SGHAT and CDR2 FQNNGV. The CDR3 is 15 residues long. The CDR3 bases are TGTGCCAGCAGCTTAGAGTGGGGTAGGGCCTACGAGCAGTACTTC. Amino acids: CASSLEWGRAYEQYF.

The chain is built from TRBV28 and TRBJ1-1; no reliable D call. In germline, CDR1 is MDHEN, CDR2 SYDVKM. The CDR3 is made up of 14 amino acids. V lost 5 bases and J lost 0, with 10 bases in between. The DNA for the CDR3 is TGTGCCAGCAGTCCTGGAGGCATGAACACTGAAGCTTTCTTT. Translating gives CASSPGGMNTEAFF.

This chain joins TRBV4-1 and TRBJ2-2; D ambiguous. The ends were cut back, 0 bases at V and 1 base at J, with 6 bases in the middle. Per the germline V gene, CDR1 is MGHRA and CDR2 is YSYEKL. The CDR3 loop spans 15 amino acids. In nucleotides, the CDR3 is TGCGCCAGCAGCCAAGAATATGAGAACACCGGGGAGCTGTTTTTT. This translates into CASSQEYENTGELFF.

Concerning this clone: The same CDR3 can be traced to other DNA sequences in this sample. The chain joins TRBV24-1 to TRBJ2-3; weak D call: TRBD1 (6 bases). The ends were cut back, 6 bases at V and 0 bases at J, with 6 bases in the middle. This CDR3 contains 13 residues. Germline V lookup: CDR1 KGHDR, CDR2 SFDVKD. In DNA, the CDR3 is TGTGCCACCAGTACAGGGAGCACAGATACGCAGTATTTT. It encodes CATSTGSTDTQYF.

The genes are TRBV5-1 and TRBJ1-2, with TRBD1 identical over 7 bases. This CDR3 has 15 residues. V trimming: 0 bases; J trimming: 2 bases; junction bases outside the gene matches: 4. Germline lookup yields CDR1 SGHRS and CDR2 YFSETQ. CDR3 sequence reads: CASSLDSTGNYGYTF. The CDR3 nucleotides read TGCGCCAGCAGCTTGGATTCGACAGGGAACTATGGCTACACCTTC.

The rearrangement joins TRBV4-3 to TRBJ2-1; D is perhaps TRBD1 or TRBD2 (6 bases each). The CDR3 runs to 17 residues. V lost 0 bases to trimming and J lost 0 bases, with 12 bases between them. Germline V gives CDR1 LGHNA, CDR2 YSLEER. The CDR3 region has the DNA TGCGCCAGCAGCCAAGAAGGGGGGCCCAGCTCCTACAATGAGCAGTTCTTC. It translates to CASSQEGGPSSYNEQFF.

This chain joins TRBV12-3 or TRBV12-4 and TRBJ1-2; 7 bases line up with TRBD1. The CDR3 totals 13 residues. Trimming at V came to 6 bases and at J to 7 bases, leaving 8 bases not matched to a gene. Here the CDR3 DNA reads TGTGCCAGCAGAAATATAACAGGGGTTGGCTACACCTTC. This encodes CASRNITGVGYTF.

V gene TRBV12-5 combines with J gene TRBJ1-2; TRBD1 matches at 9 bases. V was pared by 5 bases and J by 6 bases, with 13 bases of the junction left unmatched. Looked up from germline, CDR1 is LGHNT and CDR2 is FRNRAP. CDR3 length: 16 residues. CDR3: CASGPPGTGSMDGYTF. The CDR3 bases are TGTGCTAGTGGTCCACCCGGGACAGGGAGTATGGATGGCTACACCTTC.

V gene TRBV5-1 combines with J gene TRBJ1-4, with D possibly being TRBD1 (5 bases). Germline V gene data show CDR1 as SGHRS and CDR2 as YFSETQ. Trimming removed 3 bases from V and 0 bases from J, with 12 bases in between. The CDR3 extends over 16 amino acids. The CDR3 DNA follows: TGCGCCAGCAGCTCGGGGACGGCTTCAACTAATGAAAAACTGTTTTTT. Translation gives CASSSGTASTNEKLFF.

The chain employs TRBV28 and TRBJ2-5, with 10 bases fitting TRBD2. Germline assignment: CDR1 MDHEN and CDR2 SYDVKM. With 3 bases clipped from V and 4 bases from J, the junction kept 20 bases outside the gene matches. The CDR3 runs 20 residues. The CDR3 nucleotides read TGTGCCAGCAGTTTGATCGAAATGACTGAAGCGGGAGGGCCGCGAGAGACCCAGTACTTC. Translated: CASSLIEMTEAGGPRETQYF.

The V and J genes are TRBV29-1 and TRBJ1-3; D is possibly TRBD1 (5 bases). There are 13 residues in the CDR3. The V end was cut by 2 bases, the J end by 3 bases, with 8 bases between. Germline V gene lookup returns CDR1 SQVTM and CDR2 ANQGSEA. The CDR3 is CSVESGDGNTIYF. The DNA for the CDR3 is TGCAGCGTTGAATCGGGGGATGGAAACACCATATATTTT. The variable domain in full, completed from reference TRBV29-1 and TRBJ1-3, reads SAVISQKPSRDICQRGTSLTIQCQVDSQVTMMFWYRQQPGQSLTLIATANQGSEATYESGFVIDKFPISRPNLTFSTLTVSNMSPEDSSIYLCSVESGDGNTIYFGEGSWLTVV.

CDR3 nucleotides: TGTGCCACCAGCGTCCGACTAGCGGGAAGGGATGAGCAGTTCTTC. Translation gives CATSVRLAGRDEQFF. This chain uses TRBV15 with TRBJ2-1; 11 nucleotides align to TRBD2. With V trimmed by 5 bases and J by 8 bases, 8 bases remained unmatched. CDR3 length equals 15 residues. Per germline, CDR1 LNHNV and CDR2 YYDKDF (reference sequence).

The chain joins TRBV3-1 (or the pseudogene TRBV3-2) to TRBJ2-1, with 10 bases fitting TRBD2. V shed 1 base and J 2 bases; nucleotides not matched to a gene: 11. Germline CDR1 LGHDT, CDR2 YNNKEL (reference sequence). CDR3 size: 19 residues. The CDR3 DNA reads TGTGCCAGCAGCCAAGTAGAACTAGCGGGGTCCCTCGCCTACAATGAGCAGTTCTTC. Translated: CASSQVELAGSLAYNEQFF.

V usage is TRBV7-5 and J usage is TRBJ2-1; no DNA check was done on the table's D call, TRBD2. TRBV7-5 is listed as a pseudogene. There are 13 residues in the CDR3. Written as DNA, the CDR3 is TGTGTCAGAAGGCCTGGACTTTACAATGAGCAGTTCTTC. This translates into CVRRPGLYNEQFF.